The T cell receptor beta chain described here comes from a study of STAT5B mutations in CD4+ large granular lymphocyte leukemia. Study-wide results and limits: Without putative leukemic clones, patient CD4-sorted repertoires remained more clonal than healthy CD4+ repertoires.

About this clone itself: Its target is unknown.

V lost 5 bases and J 2 bases, leaving 11 bases between the germline ends. The CDR3 has 14 amino acids. In germline, CDR1 is SEHNR, CDR2 FQNEAQ (reference sequence). Method: immunoSEQ multiplex PCR; TCRdb's copy keeps in-frame clones and lacks some. The repertoire holds some 30,000 clones, approximately 71% seen once, with approximately 0.43% in the top ten. This TCR was recovered from a human donor in good health. The rearrangement joins TRBV7-9 to TRBJ2-3; weak D call: TRBD2 (6 bases). Sequencing was carried out using CD4+ T cells from blood buffy coats. This CDR3 is CASSDAGLTDTQYF. The CDR3 region has the DNA TGTGCCAGCAGCGACGCGGGGCTCACAGATACGCAGTATTTT.